This T cell receptor (beta chain) emerged from a study of T cells in Graves' hyperthyroidism and ophthalmopathy. RNA transcripts gave rise to amplified TCR beta CDR3 regions. A first-round RT-PCR of the TCR CDR3 used the HTBI primer set. TCRdb itself ran the multiplex PCR reads through MiXCR, one entry per CDR3 protein. The sample lists 500,000 to 600,000 distinct CDR3 sequences, 15% to 20% occurring once. V was clipped by 10 bases and J by 0 bases, with 4 bases between them. The CDR3 length is 12 residues. Germline loops: CDR1 MDHEN, CDR2 SYDVKM. Specimen: blood. J is TRBJ2-6 and V is TRBV28; D remains ambiguous. The source of this sequence is a woman between 18 and 29 years old with Graves' hyperthyroidism. The CDR3 protein is CATNSGANVLTF. The CDR3 nucleotides are TGTGCCACCAACTCTGGGGCCAACGTCCTGACTTTC. The variable domain in full, with the rest retrieved from reference TRBV28 and TRBJ2-6, is DVKVTQSSRYLVKRTGEKVFLECVQDMDHENMFWYRQDPGLGLRLIYFSYDVKMKEKGDIPEGYSVSREKKERFSLILESASTNQTSMYLCATNSGANVLTFGAGSRLTVL.